The 29 T cell receptor beta chains presented below share a single source sample, sequenced in a study of blood T cell repertoires in COVID-19. Sequencing was performed with immunoSEQ multiplex PCR; in TCRdb, only in-frame clones are kept and a portion is missing. The sample carries a few hundred thousand clones, approximately 88% recorded once. Source material: peripheral blood. The origin of the receptors is a man aged 18-30 years who had recovered from COVID-19.

The chain recombines TRBV30 with TRBJ1-1; 7 nucleotides agree with TRBD1. CDR3 length: 12 residues. Germline CDR1 GTSNPN, CDR2 SVGIG (reference sequence). Unmatched junction bases numbered 2, after V lost 2 bases and J lost 5 bases. CDR3 residues: CAWSTGVTEAFF. The CDR3 region has the DNA TGTGCCTGGAGTACAGGGGTGACTGAAGCTTTCTTT.

This clone has more than one count but fewer than ten. This chain connects TRBV27 to TRBJ2-2; D gene unclear. From germline, CDR1 is MNHEY and CDR2 SMNVEV (reference sequence). The CDR3 spans 13 residues. Between the trimmed V and J ends, which lost 3 bases and 7 bases, there was a span of 9 bases. CDR3 coding DNA: TGTGCCAGCAGTTTGTCGAGAAGCGGGGAGCTGTTTTTT. Residues: CASSLSRSGELFF.

V is TRBV6-6 and J is TRBJ1-1; D is ambiguous. The CDR3 has 11 amino acids. Per germline, CDR1 MNHNY and CDR2 SVGAGI (reference sequence). The ends were cut back, 10 bases at V and 5 bases at J, with 11 bases in the middle. CDR3 sequence (DNA): TGTGCCACCCTTACTTTAACTGAAGCTTTCTTT. Translation gives CATLTLTEAFF.

This chain uses TRBV6-4 with TRBJ1-5; a possible D gene is TRBD1 (6 bases). V was trimmed by 6 bases and J by 2 bases, leaving 14 bases between them. The CDR3 contains 15 residues. The germline gives CDR1 MRHNA, CDR2 SNTAGT. CDR3 bases: TGTGCCAGCAGACAGGGAGACCGGGGCAATCAGCCCCAGCATTTT. As protein: CASRQGDRGNQPQHF.

V and J are TRBV19 and TRBJ1-2; D unclear. V lost 3 bases to trimming and J lost 5 bases, with 10 bases between them. In germline, CDR1 is LNHDA, CDR2 SQIVND (reference sequence). This CDR3 region has 13 residues. The CDR3 bases are TGTGCCAGTAGTATGATTCTAAGATATGGCTACACCTTC. Translated, it gives CASSMILRYGYTF.

The chain employs TRBV7-8 and TRBJ1-2; D is unresolved. Germline V gene sequence: CDR1 SGHVS, CDR2 FQNEAQ. Trimming removed 0 bases from V and 2 bases from J, with 4 bases in between. The CDR3 has 13 residues. The CDR3 region has the DNA TGTGCCAGCAGCTTAGCAGAGAACTATGGCTACACCTTC. It is translated as CASSLAENYGYTF.

The chain has TRBV24-1 and TRBJ2-5, with 8 bases lining up with TRBD1. CDR3 length equals 14 residues. The J segment lost 6 bases and the V segment lost 7 bases, leaving 9 bases of the junction unmatched. Germline V gene data show CDR1 as KGHDR and CDR2 as SFDVKD. The CDR3 bases are TGTGCCACCAGCCACCCGGACAGGGAACAGACCCAGTACTTC. Amino acid sequence: CATSHPDREQTQYF.

The rearrangement uses TRBV9 and TRBJ2-7, with D possibly matching TRBD2 (5 bases). V gave up 4 bases and J gave up 5 bases, with 16 bases separating them. Per germline, CDR1 SGDLS and CDR2 YYNGEE. The CDR3 is 14 residues long. The CDR3, as DNA: TGTGCCAGCAGCCCCGACGGGCTCGGGAACGAGCAGTACTTC. This gives the protein CASSPDGLGNEQYF.

The chain joins TRBV3-1 (or the pseudogene TRBV3-2) to TRBJ1-4; D not resolved. CDR3 length: 13 amino acids. Germline V gene data show CDR1 as LGHDT and CDR2 as YNNKEL (reference sequence). The V end was cut by 1 base, the J end by 8 bases, with 8 bases between. The CDR3 protein is CASSQGTTEKLFF. CDR3 in DNA: TGTGCCAGCAGCCAAGGTACTACGGAAAAACTGTTTTTT.

The chain joins TRBV18 to TRBJ1-2; no clear D. Germline V gene data show CDR1 as KGHSH and CDR2 as LQKENI. V lost 1 base to trimming and J lost 4 bases, with 19 bases between them. This CDR3 comprises 17 residues. The CDR3 DNA reads as TGTGCCAGCTCACCACAGGCCACAGCTACCTTTAGCTATGGCTACACCTTC. Amino acids: CASSPQATATFSYGYTF.

The rearrangement uses TRBV5-4 and TRBJ1-1, with a possible D match to TRBD1 (6 bases). CDR3 length: 15 amino acids. Germline V gene lookup returns CDR1 SGHNT and CDR2 YYREEE (reference sequence). The V end was cut by 4 bases, the J end by 1 base, with 14 bases between. CDR3 nucleotide sequence: TGTGCCAGCAGCCCCCCCGGGACAACGAACACTGAAGCTTTCTTT. Translated, it gives CASSPPGTTNTEAFF. The entire variable domain, with the rest obtained from reference TRBV5-4 and TRBJ1-1, is as follows: ETGVTQSPTHLIKTRGQQVTLRCSSQSGHNTVSWYQQALGQGPQFIFQYYREEENGRGNFPPRFSGLQFPNYSSELNVNALELDDSALYLCASSPPGTTNTEAFFGQGTRLTVV.

The chain couples TRBV3-1 (or the pseudogene TRBV3-2) to TRBJ2-1; 8 bases are a match to TRBD2. The ends lost 0 bases at V and 6 bases at J; junction bases unmatched: 16. The germline CDR1 and CDR2 sequences are LGHDT and YNNKEL (reference sequence). The CDR3 runs to 19 residues. CDR3 sequence reads: CASSQDRWVREDVINEQFF. In nucleotides, the CDR3 is TGTGCCAGCAGCCAAGATCGTTGGGTGCGGGAGGACGTCATCAATGAGCAGTTCTTC.

The genes are TRBV4-3 and TRBJ2-3; 10 nucleotides agree with TRBD2. CDR3 length: 14 residues. Germline V lookup: CDR1 LGHNA, CDR2 YSLEER. V dropped 3 bases and J dropped 3; count of bases not matched to a gene: 0. The CDR3 coding sequence is TGCGCCAGCAGCCATAGCGGGGGGACAGATACGCAGTATTTT. It translates to CASSHSGGTDTQYF.

This clone was detected a few times. The chain is built from TRBV9 and TRBJ2-1, with a possible D match to TRBD2 (6 bases). The CDR3 extends over 15 amino acids. The V end was cut by 2 bases, the J end by 3 bases, with 12 bases between. Germline CDR1 is SGDLS and CDR2 is YYNGEE. In DNA, the CDR3 is TGTGCCAGCAGCGTTGAACCCGGGGGCTACAATGAGCAGTTCTTC. Translation: CASSVEPGGYNEQFF.

The chain combines TRBV14 with TRBJ2-3; unclear D gene. This CDR3 region has 16 residues. V was clipped by 0 bases and J by 0 bases, with 10 bases between them. Germline values: CDR1 SGHDN, CDR2 FVKESK. This chain's CDR3 is CASSQDMHISTDTQYF. The DNA for the CDR3 is TGTGCCAGCAGCCAAGATATGCACATTAGCACAGATACGCAGTATTTT.

The chain combines TRBV5-1 with TRBJ2-7, with 7 positions matching TRBD1. This CDR3 region has 13 residues. The V segment lost 4 bases and the J segment 2 bases; nucleotides outside the gene matches: 3. Germline values: CDR1 SGHRS, CDR2 YFSETQ. The CDR3 here is CASSRGQAYEQYF. The CDR3 DNA follows: TGCGCCAGCAGCCGCGGACAGGCCTACGAGCAGTACTTC.

This rearrangement joins TRBV15 to TRBJ1-1; 7 bases align to TRBD1. The CDR3 is 14 residues long. The trim removed 3 bases at V and 6 bases at J, leaving 7 bases unmatched. The V gene's germline CDR1 is LNHNV and CDR2 YYDKDF (reference sequence). In nucleotides, the CDR3 is TGTGCCACCAGCAGGGAGATTGACAGGGCTGAAGCTTTCTTT. Its protein is CATSREIDRAEAFF.

The V gene is TRBV9, the J gene TRBJ1-2, with unresolved D. This CDR3 has 14 amino acids. V lost 0 bases and J lost 0, with 6 bases in between. Germline CDR1 reads SGDLS; CDR2 reads YYNGEE. CDR3 DNA: TGTGCCAGCAGCGTAGAGCCGTCTAACTATGGCTACACCTTC. Translated: CASSVEPSNYGYTF.

This clone has a handful of counts. The chain joins TRBV7-3 to TRBJ1-2; tentative D call: TRBD1 (5 bases). The CDR3 is made up of 15 amino acids. Trimming took 4 bases from V and 6 from J, leaving 18 bases between them. Germline assignment: CDR1 SGHTA and CDR2 FQGTGA. The CDR3 loop is CASSSSRVGADGYTF. The DNA of the CDR3 is TGTGCCAGCAGCTCAAGCAGGGTAGGCGCGGATGGCTACACCTTC.

The chain is built from TRBV2 and TRBJ1-3, with D perhaps matching TRBD1 (5 bases). V lost 6 bases and J 0 bases, leaving 12 bases between the germline ends. CDR1 is SNHLY, CDR2 FYNNEI, per germline. This CDR3 has 15 residues. The DNA for the CDR3 is TGTGCCAGCAGACCCGACAGCAACTCTGGAAACACCATATATTTT. Protein: CASRPDSNSGNTIYF.

V usage is TRBV29-1 and J usage is TRBJ2-7; TRBD1 might be the D (6 bases). Germline V gene data show CDR1 as SQVTM and CDR2 as ANQGSEA. V lost 6 bases to trimming and J lost 3 bases, with 15 bases between them. The CDR3 spans 13 residues. The chain's CDR3 is CSVQGGRDYEQYF. The CDR3, as DNA: TGCAGCGTCCAAGGGGGAAGGGACTACGAGCAGTACTTC.

The chain carries TRBV6-5 and TRBJ1-2; TRBD1 might be the D (6 bases). CDR3 length: 10 amino acids. Trimming shortened V by 8 bases and J by 6 bases, and 7 bases separated the two germline ends. Per the germline V gene, CDR1 is MNHEY and CDR2 is SVGAGI. Written as DNA, the CDR3 is TGTGCCAGCCAGGGGAATGGCTACACCTTC. Its translation: CASQGNGYTF.

The V and J genes are TRBV5-1 and TRBJ1-1; no reliable D call. Trimming left V 2 bases short and J 1 base short, with 9 bases between. The CDR3 loop spans 14 amino acids. Germline V gene lookup returns CDR1 SGHRS and CDR2 YFSETQ. CDR3 DNA: TGCGCCAGCAGCTTACAGATGTCGAACACTGAAGCTTTCTTT. Residues: CASSLQMSNTEAFF.

The gene calls are TRBV2 and TRBJ2-3; 7 bases map to TRBD1. Germline V lookup: CDR1 SNHLY, CDR2 FYNNEI. The ends lost 5 bases at V and 0 bases at J; junction bases unmatched: 5. There are 15 residues in the CDR3. CDR3 nucleotide sequence: TGTGCCAGCAGTCGTTGGGACAGCAGCACAGATACGCAGTATTTT. Its translation: CASSRWDSSTDTQYF.

CDR3 bases: TGCACCGGGACTAGCCCAGAACGGGAGCAGTTCTTC. Translated: CTGTSPEREQFF. This sequence joins TRBV29-1 and TRBJ2-1; 9 positions agree with TRBD2. The CDR3 runs 12 residues. The germline V gene has CDR1 SQVTM and CDR2 ANQGSEA.

The chain recombines TRBV9 with TRBJ1-4; the D gene is possibly TRBD1 (5 bases). The germline V gene encodes CDR1 SGDLS and CDR2 YYNGEE. The germline V and J ends were trimmed by 4 bases and 4 bases, with 11 bases remaining between them. The CDR3 contains 14 residues. For the CDR3, the DNA is TGTGCCAGCAGCTGGGGGGACGATAATGAAAAACTGTTTTTT. Its protein is CASSWGDDNEKLFF.

The CDR3: CASSQDWGTLNTEAFF. The CDR3 DNA is TGCGCCAGCAGCCAAGATTGGGGGACATTGAACACTGAAGCTTTCTTT. V gene TRBV4-1 combines with J gene TRBJ1-1; TRBD1 is a possible D gene (6 bases). This CDR3 region has 16 residues. The germline gives CDR1 MGHRA, CDR2 YSYEKL. V shed 0 bases and J shed 0 bases, with 11 bases lying between them.

This clone was seen only once. J is TRBJ1-5 and V is TRBV6-1, with 10 nucleotides matching TRBD1. Germline V gene data show CDR1 as MNHNS and CDR2 as SASEGT. Trimming cost V 4 bases and J 0 bases; bases outside gene matches: 9. CDR3 length equals 18 residues. Here the CDR3 DNA reads TGTGCCAGCAGTGCGCCGACAGGGGGCAGGGGTAGCAATCAGCCCCAGCATTTT. This sequence encodes CASSAPTGGRGSNQPQHF.

The chain couples TRBV24-1 to TRBJ2-1; D unclear. Germline CDR1 KGHDR, CDR2 SFDVKD. This CDR3 spans 14 amino acids. V lost 4 bases, J lost 7 bases, and 13 bases lay in between. The CDR3 coding sequence is TGTGCCACCAGTGACCCTAACCCAGGAAATGAGCAGTTCTTC. Translated: CATSDPNPGNEQFF.